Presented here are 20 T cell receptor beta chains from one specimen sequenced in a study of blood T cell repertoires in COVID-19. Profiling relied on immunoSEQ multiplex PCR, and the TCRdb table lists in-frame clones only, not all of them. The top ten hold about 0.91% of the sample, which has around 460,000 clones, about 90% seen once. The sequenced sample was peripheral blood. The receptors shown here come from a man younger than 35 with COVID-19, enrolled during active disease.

Here the CDR3 DNA reads TGTGCCAGTAGTATTCCGGGAAGGAGCAATCAGCCCCAGCATTTT. As protein: CASSIPGRSNQPQHF. The V call is TRBV19, the J call TRBJ1-5; D is unclear. This CDR3 has 15 amino acids. Trimming took off 3 bases at V and 1 base at J, with 10 bases between the two ends. Germline V lookup: CDR1 LNHDA, CDR2 SQIVND (reference sequence).

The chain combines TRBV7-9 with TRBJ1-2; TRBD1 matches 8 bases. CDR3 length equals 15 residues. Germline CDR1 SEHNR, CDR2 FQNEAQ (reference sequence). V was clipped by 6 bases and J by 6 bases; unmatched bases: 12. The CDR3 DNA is TGTGCCAGCAGTTACCCCAGGGGGACAGGAGATGGCTACACCTTC. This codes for CASSYPRGTGDGYTF.

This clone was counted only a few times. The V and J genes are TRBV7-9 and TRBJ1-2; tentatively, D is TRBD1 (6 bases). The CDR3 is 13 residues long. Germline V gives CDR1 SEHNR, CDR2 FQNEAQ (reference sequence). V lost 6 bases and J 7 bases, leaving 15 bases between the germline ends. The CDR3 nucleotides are TGTGCCAGCAGTCACAAACAGGGATCTGGCTACACCTTC. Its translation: CASSHKQGSGYTF.

The CDR3, as DNA: TGTGCCAGCAGTGAACCGGACAATGAGCAGTTCTTC. It is translated as CASSEPDNEQFF. The chain employs TRBV25-1 and TRBJ2-1; D unresolved. The V end lost 2 bases, the J end lost 5 bases, and 4 bases lay between the germline ends. The germline gives CDR1 MGHDK, CDR2 SYGVNS. The CDR3 is 12 residues long.

CDR3 amino acids: CASSPSPTSQETQYF. The CDR3 nucleotides read TGTGCCAGCAGCCCCTCCCCAACTAGTCAAGAGACCCAGTACTTC. This rearrangement joins TRBV7-2 to TRBJ2-5; a weak D match, TRBD2 (5 bases). The CDR3 runs to 15 residues. Germline V CDR1 and CDR2: SGHTA, FQGNSA. V was clipped by 5 bases and J by 2 bases, with 15 bases between them.

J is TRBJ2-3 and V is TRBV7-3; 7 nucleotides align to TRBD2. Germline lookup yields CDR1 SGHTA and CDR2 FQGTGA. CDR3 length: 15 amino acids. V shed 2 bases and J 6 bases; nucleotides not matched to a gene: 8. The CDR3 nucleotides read TGTGCCAGCAGCTTATCCGGCGGGAGAAGGGATACGCAGTATTTT. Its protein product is CASSLSGGRRDTQYF. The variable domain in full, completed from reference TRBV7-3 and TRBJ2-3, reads GAGVSQTPSNKVTEKGKYVELRCDPISGHTALYWYRQSLGQGPEFLIYFQGTGAADDSGLPNDRFFAVRPEGSVSTLKIQRTERGDSAVYLCASSLSGGRRDTQYFGPGTRLTVL.

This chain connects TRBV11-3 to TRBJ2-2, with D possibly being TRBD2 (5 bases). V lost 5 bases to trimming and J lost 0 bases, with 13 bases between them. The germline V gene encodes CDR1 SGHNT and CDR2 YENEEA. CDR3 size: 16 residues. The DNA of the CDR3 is TGTGCCAGCAGCCGGGCGGTAGCGCCGAACACCGGGGAGCTGTTTTTT. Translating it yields CASSRAVAPNTGELFF.

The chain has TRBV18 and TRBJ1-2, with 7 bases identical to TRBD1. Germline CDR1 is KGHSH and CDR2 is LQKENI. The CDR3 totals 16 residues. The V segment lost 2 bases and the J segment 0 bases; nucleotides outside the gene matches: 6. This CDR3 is CASSPINQGANYGYTF. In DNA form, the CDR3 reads TGTGCCAGCTCACCAATCAACCAGGGGGCTAACTATGGCTACACCTTC.

The CDR3 DNA sequence: TGTGCCAGCAGTTACGGGGGACAGTCCTACGAGCAGTACTTC. Translation: CASSYGGQSYEQYF. The rearrangement joins TRBV6-5 to TRBJ2-7; 7 nucleotides match TRBD1. CDR3 length: 14 residues. Germline CDR1 and CDR2: MNHEY and SVGAGI. V shed 2 bases, J shed 1 base, and the junction held 2 bases outside the gene matches.

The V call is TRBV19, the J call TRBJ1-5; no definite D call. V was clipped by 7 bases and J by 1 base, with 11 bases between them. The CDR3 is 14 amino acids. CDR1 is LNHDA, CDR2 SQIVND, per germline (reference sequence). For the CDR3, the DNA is TGTGCCAGTACCACACCCCAAAGCAATCAGCCCCAGCATTTT. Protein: CASTTPQSNQPQHF.

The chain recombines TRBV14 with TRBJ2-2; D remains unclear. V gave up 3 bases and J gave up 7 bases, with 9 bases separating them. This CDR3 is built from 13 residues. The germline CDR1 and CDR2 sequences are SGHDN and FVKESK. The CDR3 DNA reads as TGTGCCAGCAGCCAGTTATTTGTCGGGGAGCTGTTTTTT. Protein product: CASSQLFVGELFF. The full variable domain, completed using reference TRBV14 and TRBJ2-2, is EAGVTQFPSHSVIEKGQTVTLRCDPISGHDNLYWYRRVMGKEIKFLLHFVKESKQDESGMPNNRFLAERTGGTYSTLKVQPAELEDSGVYFCASSQLFVGELFFGEGSRLTVL.

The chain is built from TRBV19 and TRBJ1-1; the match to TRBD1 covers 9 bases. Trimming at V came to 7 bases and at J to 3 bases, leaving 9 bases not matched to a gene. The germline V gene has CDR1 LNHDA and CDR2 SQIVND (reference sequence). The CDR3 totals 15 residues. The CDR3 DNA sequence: TGTGCCAGTACCTCGGACAGGGGCGGTCACACTGAAGCTTTCTTT. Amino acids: CASTSDRGGHTEAFF.

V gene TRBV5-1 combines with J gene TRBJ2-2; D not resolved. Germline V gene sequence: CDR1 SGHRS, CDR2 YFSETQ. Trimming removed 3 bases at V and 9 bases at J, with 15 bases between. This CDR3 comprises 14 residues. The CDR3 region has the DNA TGCGCCAGCAGCTGGAACCTATATAGCCGGGAGCTGTTTTTT. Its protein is CASSWNLYSRELFF.

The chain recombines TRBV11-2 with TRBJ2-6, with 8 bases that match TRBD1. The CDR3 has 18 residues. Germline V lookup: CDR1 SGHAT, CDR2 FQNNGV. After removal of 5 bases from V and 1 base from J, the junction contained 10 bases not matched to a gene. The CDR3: CASSPGRGLLSGANVLTF. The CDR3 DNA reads TGTGCCAGCAGCCCCGGCAGGGGGCTATTGTCTGGGGCCAACGTCCTGACTTTC.

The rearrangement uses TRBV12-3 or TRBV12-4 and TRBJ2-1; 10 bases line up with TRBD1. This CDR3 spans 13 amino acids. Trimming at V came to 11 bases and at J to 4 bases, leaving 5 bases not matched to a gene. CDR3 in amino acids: CASDRGPYNEQFF. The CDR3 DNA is TGTGCCTCTGACAGGGGGCCGTACAATGAGCAGTTCTTC.

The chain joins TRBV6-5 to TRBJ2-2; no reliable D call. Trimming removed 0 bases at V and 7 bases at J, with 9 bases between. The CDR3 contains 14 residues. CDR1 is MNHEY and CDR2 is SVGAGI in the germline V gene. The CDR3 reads CASSYSTPVGELFF. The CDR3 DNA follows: TGTGCCAGCAGTTACTCGACTCCGGTCGGGGAGCTGTTTTTT.

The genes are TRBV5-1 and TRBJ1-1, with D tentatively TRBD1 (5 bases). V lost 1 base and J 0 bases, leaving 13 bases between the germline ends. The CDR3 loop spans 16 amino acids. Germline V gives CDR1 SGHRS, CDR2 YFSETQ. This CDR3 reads CASSLWQGRLNTEAFF. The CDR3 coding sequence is TGCGCCAGCAGCTTGTGGCAGGGTCGGCTGAACACTGAAGCTTTCTTT.

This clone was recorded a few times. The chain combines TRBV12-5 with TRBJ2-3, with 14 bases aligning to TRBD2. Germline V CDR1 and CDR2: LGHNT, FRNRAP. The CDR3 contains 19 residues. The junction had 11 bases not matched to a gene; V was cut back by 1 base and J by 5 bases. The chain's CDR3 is CASGLDRLAGGYQEDTQYF. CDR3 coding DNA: TGTGCTAGTGGTTTGGATCGACTAGCGGGGGGGTATCAGGAAGATACGCAGTATTTT.

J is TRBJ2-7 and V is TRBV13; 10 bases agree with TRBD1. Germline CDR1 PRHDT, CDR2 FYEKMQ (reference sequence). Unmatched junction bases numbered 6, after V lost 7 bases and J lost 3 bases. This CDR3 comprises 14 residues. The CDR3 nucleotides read TGTGCCAGCAACAGACAGGGGGCTTTCTACGAGCAGTACTTC. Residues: CASNRQGAFYEQYF.

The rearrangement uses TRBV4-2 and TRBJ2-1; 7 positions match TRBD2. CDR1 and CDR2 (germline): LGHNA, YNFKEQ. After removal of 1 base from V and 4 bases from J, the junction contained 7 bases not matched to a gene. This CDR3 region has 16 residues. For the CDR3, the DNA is TGTGCCAGCAGCCAAGTGAGACTAGCCCTTTACAATGAGCAGTTCTTC. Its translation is CASSQVRLALYNEQFF.